This T cell receptor beta chain was captured in a study of T cells after yellow fever vaccination. The table lists this clonotype with many counts. Its antigen is as yet unknown. The authors made TCR cDNA by 5'RACE template switching, adding a universal primer site and UMIs. Via MiXCR, TCRdb re-called the 5' RACE reads, giving one row per CDR3 protein. The table lists hundreds of thousands of distinct CDR3 sequences, roughly a sixth of them singletons. The germline gives CDR1 MNHEY, CDR2 SVGEGT. This CDR3 is 11 amino acids long. V dropped 0 bases and J dropped 13 bases, with 7 bases sitting between them. Overall study findings and caveats: Contaminating bulk clonotypes could be abundant in FACS-sorted repertoires.

The receptor was derived from a man younger than 35 who received the YFV17D yellow fever vaccine. The V call is TRBV6-2 or TRBV6-3, the J call TRBJ2-1, with unresolved D. Material: PBMCs, obtained less than 6 days after the first yellow fever vaccination. CDR3 residues: CASSYSTFQFF. The CDR3, as DNA: TGTGCCAGCAGTTACTCGACCTTCCAGTTCTTC.